What follows is one T cell receptor beta chain and its context. Its antigen remains unknown. The data originate from a study of graft-versus-host responses after intestinal transplantation. Study-level information: All recipients were transplanted with multivisceral, liver-intestinal, or isolated intestinal grafts.

From germline, CDR1 is LNHDA and CDR2 SQIVND (reference sequence). The CDR3 runs 14 residues. Trimming removed 5 bases from V and 7 bases from J, with 14 bases in between. Measured with immunoSEQ multiplex PCR; TCRdb has only the in-frame clones, and not every one. The sample contains more than 95,000 clones, about 90% of which appear only once. Study-level results: Maximum circulating GvH clone levels tracked with early post-transplant HvG decreases. The marrow of recipients harbored GvH clones, and ileum or blood showed some of them first. Individuals who had graft-donor T cell macrochimerism had allografts that showed high graft-versus-host to host-versus-graft clonal ratios.

The sequence was collected from a human donor who received an intestinal transplant. This chain uses TRBV19 with TRBJ1-4; D call uncertain. The specimen was unstimulated CD4+ T cells sorted from spleen or lymph node cells, collected before intestinal transplant. The chain's CDR3 is CASSPRGWGEKLFF. The CDR3 DNA reads TGTGCCAGTAGTCCCCGGGGATGGGGTGAAAAACTGTTTTTT.